This paragraph reports one T cell receptor (beta chain). This specimen comes from a study of shared clonotypes between healthy human individuals. The germline V gene has CDR1 SGHAT and CDR2 FQNNGV. The V and J ends lost 1 base and 3 bases, in that order; junction bases with no gene match: 4. The CDR3 runs to 15 residues. TCRdb's table, derived via immunoSEQ multiplex PCR, lists solely in-frame clones and lacks some. This table has a few hundred thousand clones, around 96% appearing once. This sequence originates from a man aged 25-40 years in good health. Specimen: memory CD8+ T cells sorted from blood. Subset in this sample: CD45RO+ cells pooled with CCR7-negative TemRA cells. The chain has TRBV11-2 and TRBJ2-3; 7 nucleotides agree with TRBD2. CDR3 in amino acids: CASSLGLAETDTQYF. The CDR3 nucleotides are TGTGCCAGCAGCTTAGGACTAGCAGAAACAGATACGCAGTATTTT.